This entry features one T cell receptor (beta chain) sequence. Its antigen remains unidentified. This specimen belongs to a study of cytomegalovirus exposure and HLA in healthy donors. In the study overall: Within the Caucasian-associated ancestry cluster were 65% to 85% of the roughly 430 genotyped donors.

Findings and caveats of the study: Follow-up analysis found HLA locus-dependent TCR association rates, highest for DRB1 and lowest for HLA-C. Cytomegalovirus status, reportedly, was diagnosed with high specificity and sensitivity by the classifier.

The PCR made use of 60 Vbeta and 13 Jbeta primers. Profiling relied on immunoSEQ multiplex PCR, and the TCRdb table lists in-frame clones only, not all of them. The table has roughly 130,000 clones, roughly 80% seen once. There are 13 residues in the CDR3. The germline CDR1 and CDR2 sequences are SNHLY and FYNNEI. V shed 6 bases and J shed 5 bases, with 10 bases lying between them. The TCR originated in a middle-aged woman in good health and CMV-seronegative. The sequencing sample was made of PBMCs. The V gene is TRBV2, the J gene TRBJ1-4; D might be TRBD1 (6 bases). In DNA form, the CDR3 reads TGTGCCAGCAGACAAGACAGGAATGAAAAACTGTTTTTT. Its protein product is CASRQDRNEKLFF.